These 21 T cell receptor beta chains were sequenced from one sample in a study of blood T cell repertoires in COVID-19. Data came from immunoSEQ multiplex PCR; TCRdb stores just in-frame clones and leaves some out. The sample includes some 250,000 clones, roughly nine tenths of them seen just once. What was sequenced was PBMCs or T cells enriched from blood (not recorded which). Receptor source: a human donor in a cohort exposed to, infected with or recovered from COVID-19 (not recorded which). The donor label of this sample is uncertain.

This chain connects TRBV19 to TRBJ1-2; D perhaps matches TRBD1 (5 bases). Germline CDR1 and CDR2: LNHDA and SQIVND (reference sequence). Trimming removed 7 bases from V and 1 base from J, with 16 bases in between. This CDR3 region has 15 residues. The CDR3 sequence is CASNLLRTGNYGYTF. The DNA for the CDR3 is TGTGCCAGTAATCTCCTAAGAACAGGTAACTATGGCTACACCTTC.

V and J are TRBV30 and TRBJ1-6; 7 bases align to TRBD1. Per germline, CDR1 GTSNPN and CDR2 SVGIG (reference sequence). CDR3 length: 14 residues. Trimming removed 2 bases from V and 7 bases from J; junction bases left unmatched: 5. Here the CDR3 DNA reads TGTGCCTGGAGTTTGAGGGGGCAAAATTCACCCCTCCACTTT. It encodes CAWSLRGQNSPLHF.

The chain combines TRBV12-3 or TRBV12-4 with TRBJ1-1, with a tentative D call TRBD1 (6 bases). V lost 6 bases, J lost 5 bases, and 13 bases lay in between. The CDR3 extends over 13 amino acids. The CDR3 loop is CASRDRSETEAFF. As DNA, the CDR3 is TGTGCCAGCAGAGACAGGTCTGAGACTGAAGCTTTCTTT.

The chain uses TRBV7-8 and TRBJ2-3, with a weak D call TRBD1 (6 bases). Germline CDR1 and CDR2: SGHVS and FQNEAQ. This CDR3 comprises 16 residues. V dropped 6 bases and J dropped 2 bases, with 18 bases sitting between them. The chain's CDR3 is CASRVNRVSITDTQYF. The CDR3 DNA reads as TGTGCCAGCAGGGTTAACAGGGTTTCAATCACAGATACGCAGTATTTT. Looking up the rest from reference TRBV7-8 and TRBJ2-3 gives the full variable domain: GAGVSQSPRYKVAKRGQDVALRCDPISGHVSLFWYQQALGQGPEFLTYFQNEAQLDKSGLPSDRFFAERPEGSVSTLKIQRTQQEDSAVYLCASRVNRVSITDTQYFGPGTRLTVL.

CDR3 loop: CASRRDRGSNTEAFF. In nucleotides, the CDR3 is TGTGCCAGCAGGCGGGACAGGGGGTCGAACACTGAAGCTTTCTTT. V gene TRBV6-5 combines with J gene TRBJ1-1, with TRBD1 identical over 11 bases. The J segment lost 1 base and the V segment lost 6 bases, leaving 4 bases of the junction unmatched. The CDR3 runs to 15 residues. Germline CDR1 reads MNHEY; CDR2 reads SVGAGI.

This chain links TRBV7-8 with TRBJ2-7; maybe TRBD2 (5 bases). CDR1 is SGHVS and CDR2 is FQNEAQ in the germline V gene. The CDR3 is 14 amino acids. V was clipped by 8 bases and J by 6 bases, with 20 bases between them. The CDR3 region has the DNA TGTGCCAGCGCGCTCGGAGACTATCTCTCCGAGCAGTACTTC. This translates into CASALGDYLSEQYF.

The chain combines TRBV11-3 with TRBJ2-5, with D possibly matching TRBD2 (6 bases). CDR1 SGHNT and CDR2 YENEEA come from the germline V gene. The CDR3 loop spans 14 amino acids. The V end was cut by 5 bases, the J end by 1 base, with 11 bases between. CDR3: CASSQEGIQETQYF. The DNA for the CDR3 is TGTGCCAGCAGCCAGGAGGGTATCCAAGAGACCCAGTACTTC.

With regard to this clone: Additional DNA sequences in this sample encode the identical CDR3. The chain combines TRBV12-3 or TRBV12-4 with TRBJ2-7; TRBD1 matches 10 bases. This CDR3 has 13 amino acids. The V gene end was trimmed by 7 bases and the J gene end by 4 bases; junction bases not matched to a gene: 4. This chain's CDR3 is CASNRQGAYEQYF. The CDR3 DNA reads TGTGCCAGCAACCGACAGGGGGCGTACGAGCAGTACTTC.

The J gene is TRBJ1-2, the V gene TRBV18; the match to TRBD1 covers 8 bases. V was pared by 3 bases and J by 8 bases, with 14 bases of the junction left unmatched. Germline CDR1 KGHSH, CDR2 LQKENI. The CDR3 contains 16 residues. The CDR3, as DNA: TGTGCCAGCTCACCGGTGGGGTTGGTCCAGGGGGCAGGCTACACCTTC. It yields the protein CASSPVGLVQGAGYTF.

This chain links TRBV21-1 with TRBJ2-5; no DNA check was done on the table's D call, TRBD2. TRBV21-1 is classified as a pseudogene. This CDR3 comprises 16 residues. The CDR3, as DNA: TGTGCCAGCAGCGGAGCACCCGGGACTCCTCGGGAGACCCAGTACTTC. The encoded protein is CASSGAPGTPRETQYF.

This clone was observed once. The genes are TRBV13 and TRBJ2-7; TRBD1 aligns across 11 bases. The ends lost 3 bases at V and 7 bases at J; junction bases unmatched: 5. The V gene's germline CDR1 is PRHDT and CDR2 FYEKMQ (reference sequence). The CDR3 extends over 14 amino acids. CDR3 DNA: TGTGCCAGCAGCTTCGGACAGGGGGCAAGGGAGCAGTACTTC. It codes for CASSFGQGAREQYF.

This chain joins TRBV5-4 and TRBJ2-5, with D perhaps TRBD2 (5 bases). The CDR3 is made up of 14 amino acids. Trimming took 0 bases from V and 2 from J, leaving 8 bases between them. Germline V gives CDR1 SGHNT, CDR2 YYREEE (reference sequence). The CDR3 DNA follows: TGTGCCAGCAGCTTGGCCGGGGTGCAAGAGACCCAGTACTTC. It specifies CASSLAGVQETQYF.

This chain connects TRBV29-1 to TRBJ2-7; weak D call: TRBD1 (6 bases). Trimming took off 2 bases at V and 3 bases at J, with 14 bases between the two ends. Per germline, CDR1 SQVTM and CDR2 ANQGSEA. This CDR3 is built from 14 residues. The CDR3 DNA reads TGCAGCGTTGAAATTCCAGGGGAATTCTACGAGCAGTACTTC. This sequence encodes CSVEIPGEFYEQYF.

The chain combines TRBV6-5 with TRBJ1-1, with 8 bases aligning to TRBD1. Germline CDR1 reads MNHEY; CDR2 reads SVGAGI. With V trimmed by 7 bases and J by 4 bases, 8 bases remained unmatched. The CDR3 extends over 14 amino acids. CDR3 in amino acids: CASKGVQGATEAFF. As DNA, the CDR3 is TGTGCCAGCAAGGGGGTGCAGGGGGCCACTGAAGCTTTCTTT.

The chain has TRBV10-3 and TRBJ2-1; D may be TRBD1 (6 bases). CDR1 ENHRY and CDR2 SYGVKD come from the germline V gene. The CDR3 loop spans 13 amino acids. The V end was cut by 8 bases, the J end by 1 base, with 9 bases between. CDR3 sequence (DNA): TGTGCCATCGGGGGCAGTTCCTACAATGAGCAGTTCTTC. Protein: CAIGGSSYNEQFF.

J is TRBJ2-7 and V is TRBV30; 11 positions match TRBD1. Germline CDR1 GTSNPN, CDR2 SVGIG (reference sequence). This CDR3 contains 14 residues. Trimming at V came to 1 base and at J to 2 bases, leaving 1 base not matched to a gene. CDR3 DNA sequence: TGTGCCTGGAGTGAGGGACAGGGGGCCTACGAGCAGTACTTC. Translation gives CAWSEGQGAYEQYF.

The rearrangement uses TRBV10-3 and TRBJ2-5, with D possibly being TRBD2 (6 bases). V was pared by 3 bases and J by 5 bases, with 10 bases between. Looked up from germline, CDR1 is ENHRY and CDR2 is SYGVKD. The CDR3 loop spans 13 amino acids. CDR3 region: CAISDLATETQYF. CDR3 sequence (DNA): TGTGCCATCAGTGATCTAGCGACGGAGACCCAGTACTTC.

The chain uses TRBV10-1 and TRBJ1-5, with 9 bases aligning to TRBD1. The germline V gene encodes CDR1 WNHNN and CDR2 SYGVQD (reference sequence). This CDR3 comprises 17 residues. V lost 8 bases, J lost 4 bases, and 15 bases stayed unmatched. The DNA for the CDR3 is TGCGCCAGCTCTCGGACAGGGGCCGCGGCCCCTAATCAGCCCCAGCATTTT. Translating it yields CASSRTGAAAPNQPQHF.

The table lists this clone with a few counts. The CDR3 DNA reads as TGTGCCAGCAGTTACTCCCTAGCGGGGGAGACCGGGGAGCTGTTTTTT. As protein: CASSYSLAGETGELFF. The chain is built from TRBV6-2 or TRBV6-3 and TRBJ2-2; 10 bases line up with TRBD2. Germline assignment: CDR1 MNHEY and CDR2 SVGEGT. The CDR3 length is 16 residues. V lost 0 bases and J lost 5; bases outside the gene matches: 3.

V is TRBV4-3 and J is TRBJ1-4; no firm D call. Germline-derived CDR1 and CDR2 are LGHNA and YSLEER. The V end lost 4 bases, the J end lost 3 bases, and 18 bases lay between the germline ends. This CDR3 has 17 amino acids. Written as DNA, the CDR3 is TGCGCCAGCAGCCTCTCATTTGCCTACCAGGCTAATGAAAAACTGTTTTTT. Protein product: CASSLSFAYQANEKLFF.

This rearrangement joins TRBV4-3 to TRBJ1-5; the D gene is possibly TRBD1 (5 bases). The CDR3 has 15 residues. Trimming shortened V by 6 bases and J by 2 bases, and 14 bases separated the two germline ends. Per the germline V gene, CDR1 is LGHNA and CDR2 is YSLEER. The CDR3 sequence is CASSQGLGGNQPQHF. The CDR3 DNA is TGCGCCAGCAGTCAGGGCCTAGGGGGCAATCAGCCCCAGCATTTT.